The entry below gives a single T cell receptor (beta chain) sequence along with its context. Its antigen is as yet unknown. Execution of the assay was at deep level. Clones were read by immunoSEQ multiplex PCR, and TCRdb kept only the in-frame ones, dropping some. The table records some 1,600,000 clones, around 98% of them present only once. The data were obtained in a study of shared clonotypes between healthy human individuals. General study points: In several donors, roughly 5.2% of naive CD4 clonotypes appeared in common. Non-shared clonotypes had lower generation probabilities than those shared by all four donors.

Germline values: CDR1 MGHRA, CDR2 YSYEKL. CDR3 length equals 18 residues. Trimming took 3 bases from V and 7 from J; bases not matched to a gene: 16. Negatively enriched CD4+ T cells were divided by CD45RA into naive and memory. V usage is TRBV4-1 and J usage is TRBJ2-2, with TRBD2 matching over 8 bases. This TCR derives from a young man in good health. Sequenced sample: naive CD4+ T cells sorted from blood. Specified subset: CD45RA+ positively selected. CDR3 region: CASSQRGRSGSGGGELFF. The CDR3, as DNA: TGCGCCAGCAGCCAGAGGGGAAGGAGCGGGAGTGGTGGCGGGGAGCTGTTTTTT.